This TCR beta chain was recorded in a study of CD8 T cells in ankylosing spondylitis. This clonotype was detected only a few times. Its antigen is not known. Findings and limits, study-wide: As for the disease-linked clones, they showed a CD8+ phenotype and occurred at relatively low frequencies in peripheral blood.

V dropped 10 bases and J dropped 7 bases, with 20 bases sitting between them. Germline assignment: CDR1 ENHRY and CDR2 SYGVKD. The CDR3 runs to 14 residues. TCRdb reprocessed the 5' RACE reads via MiXCR and lists one record per CDR3 protein. The sample holds roughly 280,000 distinct CDR3 sequences; 20% are singletons and the top ten take less than 9%. The chain combines TRBV10-3 with TRBJ2-1; TRBD1 might be the D (6 bases). The sequence was obtained from a male donor with ankylosing spondylitis or in good health (not recorded which). The sequenced sample was blood, either unsorted or a sorted T cell fraction (not recorded which). The DNA of the CDR3 is TGTGCCACCAGGACAGATCCCACGGGGAATGAGCAGTTCTTC. This sequence encodes CATRTDPTGNEQFF.